This entry concerns a single T cell receptor (beta chain). Antigen unknown. The data are from a study of OX40 agonist ivuxolimab in advanced cancers. Whole-study context: Dose-escalation cases comprised hepatocellular carcinoma, melanoma, renal cell or head and neck cancer. General observations from the study: Nonresponders, in some cases, also had low normalized T-cell clonal expansion.

TCRdb's copy holds only in-frame clones and misses some; the assay was immunoSEQ multiplex PCR. This sample has almost 70,000 clones, with 80% to 90% found just once. The ends lost 7 bases at V and 6 bases at J; junction bases unmatched: 12. The CDR3 runs to 15 residues. The germline V gene has CDR1 MDHEN and CDR2 SYDVKM. This clonotype originated in an adult with an advanced solid tumor such as melanoma, head and neck, liver or kidney cancer. The material was CD4+ or CD8+ T cells sorted from blood, obtained in a trial of the OX40 agonist ivuxolimab. The V gene is TRBV28, the J gene TRBJ1-2, with 9 positions matching TRBD1. The CDR3, as DNA: TGTGCCAGCAACAGACCGGGACAGGGAAGGAATGGCTACACCTTC. Amino acids: CASNRPGQGRNGYTF.